The 18 T cell receptor beta chains reported below all come from one sample, sequenced in a study of cytomegalovirus exposure and HLA in healthy donors. Generated by immunoSEQ multiplex PCR, the TCRdb table keeps only in-frame clones and is missing some. The data contain some 220,000 clones, 75% to 95% of them seen just once; the ten biggest clones take up approximately 0.99%. The sample consisted of PBMCs. These receptors originate from a woman aged 18-29 years in good health and CMV-seronegative.

A single count supports this clone. The rearrangement joins TRBV29-1 to TRBJ2-7; 9 bases align to TRBD1. This CDR3 spans 15 amino acids. Per germline, CDR1 SQVTM and CDR2 ANQGSEA. Germline trimming cut 7 bases from V and 6 bases from J; bases unmatched to any gene: 16. DNA of the CDR3: TGCAGCGCCCTAAGCGACCACGGACAGGGGAGCGAGCAGTACTTC. This translates into CSALSDHGQGSEQYF.

V gene TRBV19 combines with J gene TRBJ2-5; 10 positions agree with TRBD1. V was pared by 6 bases and J by 2 bases, with 3 bases of the junction left unmatched. This CDR3 comprises 14 residues. Germline CDR1 LNHDA, CDR2 SQIVND (reference sequence). For the CDR3, the DNA is TGTGCCAGTAGGGACAGGGGGGGACAAGAGACCCAGTACTTC. Its translation is CASRDRGGQETQYF.

The gene calls are TRBV18 and TRBJ2-5; perhaps TRBD1 as D (5 bases). Trimming stripped 5 bases from V and 1 base from J, with 8 bases between. Germline V gene data show CDR1 as KGHSH and CDR2 as LQKENI. The CDR3 runs 13 residues. CDR3 nucleotide sequence: TGTGCCAGCTCAACGGACATCCAAGAGACCCAGTACTTC. This sequence encodes CASSTDIQETQYF. Based on the CDR3 plus reference TRBV18 and TRBJ2-5, the full variable domain is NAGVMQNPRHLVRRRGQEARLRCSPMKGHSHVYWYRQLPEEGLKFMVYLQKENIIDESGMPKERFSAEFPKEGPSILRIQQVVRGDSAAYFCASSTDIQETQYFGPGTRLLVL.

This clone showed up just a few times. V gene TRBV19 combines with J gene TRBJ2-7; D is perhaps TRBD1 (5 bases). Trimming stripped 2 bases from V and 3 bases from J, with 11 bases between. The CDR3 has 14 amino acids. The germline CDR1 and CDR2 sequences are LNHDA and SQIVND (reference sequence). CDR3 residues: CASSISDKSYEQYF. In DNA form, the CDR3 reads TGTGCCAGTAGTATATCGGACAAGAGCTACGAGCAGTACTTC. The variable domain in full, with the rest retrieved from reference TRBV19 and TRBJ2-7, is DGGITQSPKYLFRKEGQNVTLSCEQNLNHDAMYWYRQDPGQGLRLIYYSQIVNDFQKGDIAEGYSVSREKKESFPLTVTSAQKNPTAFYLCASSISDKSYEQYFGPGTRLTVT.

The CDR3 DNA follows: TGTGCCAGCAGTTTATTGGGCCGCTCCTACGAGCAGTACTTC. This gives the protein CASSLLGRSYEQYF. The chain links TRBV28 to TRBJ2-7; D call uncertain. The germline V and J ends were trimmed by 1 base and 0 bases, with 7 bases remaining between them. CDR3 size: 14 residues. Germline CDR1 MDHEN, CDR2 SYDVKM.

This sequence joins TRBV19 and TRBJ2-7; TRBD2 might be the D (6 bases). This CDR3 has 15 residues. The V gene's germline CDR1 is LNHDA and CDR2 SQIVND (reference sequence). Trimming shortened V by 2 bases and J by 3 bases, and 14 bases separated the two germline ends. Here the CDR3 DNA reads TGTGCCAGTAGTATATACGGGAGCATTCTCTACGAGCAGTACTTC. It yields the protein CASSIYGSILYEQYF.

The gene calls are TRBV6-1 and TRBJ2-7, with TRBD2 matching 8 bases. The CDR3 totals 17 residues. V gave up 2 bases and J gave up 2 bases; unmatched junction bases: 11. CDR1 is MNHNS and CDR2 is SASEGT in the germline V gene. CDR3 bases: TGTGCCAGCAGTGAATTTAGCGGAGCGGGAGTCCCCTACGAGCAGTACTTC. Protein product: CASSEFSGAGVPYEQYF.

In the case of this clone: The sample has other DNA sequences that encode this CDR3 too. The chain is built from TRBV5-1 and TRBJ2-3; 8 bases map to TRBD1. Germline V gene lookup returns CDR1 SGHRS and CDR2 YFSETQ. The junction had 1 base not matched to a gene; V was cut back by 3 bases and J by 1 base. This CDR3 region has 14 residues. The CDR3 loop reads CASSSDRGTDTQYF. Written as DNA, the CDR3 is TGCGCCAGCAGCTCGGACAGGGGCACAGATACGCAGTATTTT.

The J gene is TRBJ2-7, the V gene TRBV7-6; 8 bases align to TRBD1. This CDR3 is built from 17 residues. J was trimmed by 4 bases and V by 5 bases; bases with no gene match: 16. Germline CDR1 and CDR2: SGHVS and FNYEAQ. The CDR3 reads CASSTGTGFGPTYEQYF. In DNA, the CDR3 is TGTGCCAGCAGCACCGGGACAGGCTTCGGACCCACGTACGAGCAGTACTTC.

V is TRBV9 and J is TRBJ2-5; tentative D call: TRBD2 (5 bases). The length of the CDR3 is 14 residues. Germline values: CDR1 SGDLS, CDR2 YYNGEE. The germline V and J ends were trimmed by 3 bases and 2 bases, with 11 bases remaining between them. The CDR3, as DNA: TGTGCCAGCAGCGAAAGGACTCATCAAGAGACCCAGTACTTC. Encoded protein: CASSERTHQETQYF.

V and J are TRBV29-1 and TRBJ1-2; D not resolved. This CDR3 comprises 13 residues. In germline, CDR1 is SQVTM, CDR2 ANQGSEA. The V gene lost 1 base and the J gene lost 10 bases, with 16 bases spanning the gap. CDR3 sequence: CSVEGRHTEAYTF. The CDR3 DNA is TGCAGCGTTGAAGGCCGACATACGGAAGCCTACACCTTC.

This rearrangement joins TRBV10-3 to TRBJ2-7, with TRBD1 as a possible D gene (6 bases). Germline V lookup: CDR1 ENHRY, CDR2 SYGVKD. Deletions cut 3 bases from V and 7 bases from J, with 16 bases between. The CDR3 loop spans 14 amino acids. The CDR3 DNA reads TGTGCCATCAGTGATACAGGGTCGGCGGATGAGCAGTACTTC. Its translation: CAISDTGSADEQYF.

The genes are TRBV19 and TRBJ1-2; 8 positions match TRBD1. Germline lookup yields CDR1 LNHDA and CDR2 SQIVND (reference sequence). This CDR3 spans 13 amino acids. V lost 10 bases to trimming and J lost 7 bases; unmatched junction nucleotides: 11. The CDR3: CATTGQGASGYTF. CDR3 nucleotides: TGTGCCACCACAGGACAGGGCGCGAGTGGCTACACCTTC.

This clone was seen a single time. The chain has TRBV5-6 and TRBJ2-2; 11 bases are shared with TRBD2. Germline V gene lookup returns CDR1 SGHDT and CDR2 YYEEEE. After removal of 2 bases from V and 4 bases from J, the junction contained 4 bases not matched to a gene. CDR3 length: 16 amino acids. The CDR3 sequence is CASSLLAGVGTGELFF. The DNA for the CDR3 is TGTGCCAGCAGCTTACTAGCGGGAGTCGGCACCGGGGAGCTGTTTTTT.

This clone was seen a single time. The CDR3 loop is CASSEHRSTVLNTEAFF. The CDR3 region has the DNA TGTGCCAGCAGTGAACACCGCTCGACAGTTTTGAACACTGAAGCTTTCTTT. The J gene is TRBJ1-1, the V gene TRBV6-1; TRBD1 is a possible D gene (5 bases). Germline V gene data show CDR1 as MNHNS and CDR2 as SASEGT. This CDR3 region has 17 residues. V lost 2 bases and J lost 0, with 16 bases in between.

The count of this clone is one. The chain combines TRBV6-1 with TRBJ1-5; unclear D gene. This CDR3 has 11 amino acids. The V end lost 5 bases, the J end lost 8 bases, and 7 bases lay between the germline ends. Germline-derived CDR1 and CDR2 are MNHNS and SASEGT. The CDR3, as DNA: TGTGCCAGCAGTAGATCAGAGCCCCAGCATTTT. This encodes CASSRSEPQHF.

The chain recombines TRBV27 with TRBJ1-5, with D perhaps matching TRBD1 (6 bases). Trimming removed 0 bases from V and 2 bases from J, with 17 bases in between. Germline V gene sequence: CDR1 MNHEY, CDR2 SMNVEV (reference sequence). The CDR3 sequence is 18 residues long. The chain's CDR3 is CASSLSGPRTVGNQPQHF. The CDR3 DNA is TGTGCCAGCAGTTTATCGGGGCCCCGGACAGTGGGCAATCAGCCCCAGCATTTT.

For the CDR3, the DNA is TGTGCCAGCAGCCCCGGGACCGGGGAGCTGTTTTTT. Residues: CASSPGTGELFF. The chain has TRBV5-4 and TRBJ2-2, with D unresolved. CDR1 and CDR2 from the germline V gene are SGHNT and YYREEE (reference sequence). The ends were cut back, 4 bases at V and 5 bases at J, with 6 bases in the middle. CDR3 size: 12 residues. Drawing the rest from reference TRBV5-4 and TRBJ2-2, the complete variable domain is ETGVTQSPTHLIKTRGQQVTLRCSSQSGHNTVSWYQQALGQGPQFIFQYYREEENGRGNFPPRFSGLQFPNYSSELNVNALELDDSALYLCASSPGTGELFFGEGSRLTVL.